A single sample is the source of the 5 T cell receptor beta chains below, sequenced in a study of PD-1 blockade in classical Hodgkin lymphoma. Sequencing was performed with immunoSEQ multiplex PCR; in TCRdb, only in-frame clones are kept and a portion is missing. The sample holds 20,000 to 30,000 clones, 60% to 80% seen once. Brentuximab vedotin exposure varied among the patients, all of whom had relapsed after autologous stem cell transplantation. Sequences were derived from peripheral blood mononuclear cells (PBMCs), sampled at baseline. Receptors were obtained from a human donor with classical Hodgkin lymphoma.

The sample holds one count of this clone. The chain employs TRBV7-3 and TRBJ2-5, with 16 nucleotides matching TRBD2. The CDR3 has 17 amino acids. Germline loops: CDR1 SGHTA, CDR2 FQGTGA. V lost 2 bases, J lost 5 bases, and 5 bases stayed unmatched. The CDR3 bases are TGTGCCAGCAGCTTATCGGGACTAGCGGGGGGGCCGGAGACCCAGTACTTC. Encoded protein: CASSLSGLAGGPETQYF.

In its sample, this clone was seen a few times. This chain joins TRBV27 and TRBJ2-3; D not resolved. The germline V and J ends were trimmed by 2 bases and 3 bases, with 6 bases remaining between them. The germline CDR1 and CDR2 sequences are MNHEY and SMNVEV (reference sequence). The CDR3 contains 13 residues. The CDR3 is CASSLIVTDTQYF. As DNA, the CDR3 is TGTGCCAGCAGTTTAATAGTGACAGATACGCAGTATTTT.

This rearrangement joins TRBV7-9 to TRBJ1-1; no clear D gene. Trimming removed 1 base at V and 1 base at J, with 10 bases between. The CDR3 loop spans 15 amino acids. Germline V lookup: CDR1 SEHNR, CDR2 FQNEAQ (reference sequence). In DNA form, the CDR3 reads TGTGCCAGCAGCTTAGTAGGGCACGCGAACACTGAAGCTTTCTTT. Translating it yields CASSLVGHANTEAFF.

This clone showed up just a few times. The chain carries TRBV12-5 and TRBJ2-3, with 11 bases matching TRBD2. The germline V gene has CDR1 LGHNT and CDR2 FRNRAP. This CDR3 is built from 22 residues. V lost 0 bases to trimming and J lost 0 bases; unmatched junction nucleotides: 17. CDR3 in amino acids: CASGLVPPLLAGGSISTDTQYF. As DNA, the CDR3 is TGTGCTAGTGGTTTGGTACCCCCCTTGCTAGCGGGGGGCTCCATTAGCACAGATACGCAGTATTTT.

The V gene is TRBV6-6, the J gene TRBJ1-5; no definite D call. This CDR3 is built from 13 residues. Germline V gene lookup returns CDR1 MNHNY and CDR2 SVGAGI (reference sequence). The V end lost 4 bases, the J end lost 8 bases, and 12 bases lay between the germline ends. The CDR3 loop is CASSSLYGEPQHF. The DNA of the CDR3 is TGTGCCAGCAGTTCCCTCTACGGGGAGCCCCAGCATTTT.